These T cell receptor beta chains were read from a single sample in a study of tumor-infiltrating lymphocytes in primary liver carcinoma. One entry per CDR3 protein results from TCRdb running MiXCR on the multiplex PCR reads. The table includes 40,000 to 50,000 distinct CDR3 sequences, about 70% detected once. The sequenced sample consisted of liver tumor tissue from sampling region 3. The receptors here all came from a man in his forties or fifties with primary liver carcinoma and hepatitis B virus infection. Both conserved end residues are part of each CDR3. The D gene is left open where the match is weak. A row's size may be missing; if present it is once, few, many or a size class.

NA	NA	TRBV20-1	15	CSARDPNSLNTEAFF
NA	NA	TRBV6-1	15	CASRGRWTIDQPQHF
NA	NA	TRBV4-1	14	CAINPLTGTDTQYF
once	TRBD1	TRBV6-6	13	CASNREGAEDYTF
NA	TRBD1	TRBV28	15	CANSLDRGHGETQYF
NA	NA	TRBV12-3/TRBV12-4	16	CASTLYPGSNTGELFF
NA	NA	TRBV24-1	14	CATSGRGAGETQYF
NA	NA	TRBV29-1	13	CSGPNTTENIQYF
NA	NA	TRBV7-8	16	CASSLELVDNSYEQYF
NA	TRBD2	TRBV12-3/TRBV12-4	13	CASGTSGRGEQFF
NA	NA	TRBV20-1	13	CSASITGTVTQYF
NA	NA	TRBV11-2	16	CVSSAPGQTSTGELFF
NA	NA	TRBV28	13	CASRSDQYNEQFF
NA	NA	TRBV30	13	CAWIRTPHYVQYF
NA	TRBD2	TRBV6-5	14	CTSSYREGQYEQYF
NA	NA	TRBV4-1	15	CASSPIDELPHKQFF
NA	NA	TRBV11-2	17	CASSSLTRGANRHEQYF
NA	TRBD1	TRBV11-1	18	CASSFNFAWTGQPYEQHF
NA	NA	TRBV4-2	15	CASCQVGPRNEKLFF
NA	NA	TRBV6-5	17	CASSCRDIGRRGNEEYF
many	TRBD2	TRBV28	15	CASSLRTSGSYEQFF
NA	TRBD1	TRBV4-2	18	CAISTHRDRGVFNTEALF